A single sample gave rise to the 14 T cell receptor beta chains below, sequenced in a study of T cells after yellow fever vaccination. TCRdb fed the 5' RACE reads into MiXCR, producing one record per CDR3 protein. The data show some 350,000 distinct CDR3 sequences, approximately 10% seen once. The sample here was PBMCs, taken on the day of the first yellow fever vaccination. These receptor sequences come from a young man who received the YFV17D yellow fever vaccine.

The chain employs TRBV5-4 and TRBJ2-7; D remains unclear. The CDR3 has 14 amino acids. Germline CDR1 reads SGHNT; CDR2 reads YYREEE (reference sequence). V was trimmed by 1 base and J by 0 bases, leaving 8 bases between them. CDR3 sequence reads: CASSLFTASYEQYF. CDR3 nucleotide sequence: TGTGCCAGCAGCTTGTTCACGGCCTCCTACGAGCAGTACTTC.

The sample holds one count of this clonotype. This sequence may be a read error, since a much larger clone differs from it by one base. CDR3 in amino acids: CASSYTTGDLPQDTQYF. The CDR3 DNA sequence: TGTGCCAGCAGTTACACAACAGGGGACTTACCCCAAGATACGCAGTATTTT. The chain couples TRBV6-5 to TRBJ2-3; perhaps TRBD1 as D (7 bases). Germline values: CDR1 MNHEY, CDR2 SVGAGI. The CDR3 is 17 amino acids. Trimming stripped 2 bases from V and 5 bases from J, with 20 bases between.

The chain uses TRBV4-3 and TRBJ1-2; no firm D call. Germline V gene sequence: CDR1 LGHNA, CDR2 YSLEER. V lost 0 bases and J 0 bases, leaving 17 bases between the germline ends. This CDR3 is 18 amino acids long. CDR3 DNA sequence: TGCGCCAGCAGCCAAGAATTTTCCCGGGCAGTCACTAACTATGGCTACACCTTC. It is translated as CASSQEFSRAVTNYGYTF.

The sample holds many counts of this clonotype. CDR3 loop: CASSFAGNTDTQYF. DNA for the CDR3: TGTGCCAGCAGTTTCGCCGGGAACACAGATACGCAGTATTTT. V is TRBV12-3 or TRBV12-4 and J is TRBJ2-3; the D gene is possibly TRBD2 (5 bases). V lost 3 bases, J lost 2 bases, and 9 bases lay in between. The CDR3 spans 14 residues.

The genes are TRBV5-6 and TRBJ2-1, with 8 bases aligning to TRBD1. The J segment lost 0 bases and the V segment lost 5 bases, leaving 7 bases of the junction unmatched. Germline assignment: CDR1 SGHDT and CDR2 YYEEEE. CDR3 length equals 16 residues. The CDR3 DNA is TGTGCCAGCAGAGCAGGGGGCTCGAGCTCCTACAATGAGCAGTTCTTC. It yields the protein CASRAGGSSSYNEQFF.

This clonotype was observed many times. The J gene is TRBJ2-1, the V gene TRBV4-2; either TRBD1 or TRBD2 may supply D (6 bases each). Trimming removed 0 bases from V and 14 bases from J, with 20 bases in between. The CDR3 has 15 residues. CDR1 LGHNA and CDR2 YNFKEQ come from the germline V gene. The CDR3 spells CASSQEGGHTGAEFF. The CDR3 DNA is TGTGCCAGCAGCCAAGAAGGGGGGCACACGGGTGCAGAGTTCTTC.

The genes are TRBV6-1 and TRBJ2-7; D may be TRBD1 (5 bases). Between the trimmed V and J ends, which lost 6 bases and 3 bases, there was a span of 15 bases. The CDR3 has 14 residues. CDR1 MNHNS and CDR2 SASEGT come from the germline V gene. The CDR3 DNA reads TGTGCCAGCAGGCTCGACAGCGTCAGCTACGAGCAGTACGTC. This gives the protein CASRLDSVSYEQYV.

This clonotype appeared many times. The chain links TRBV29-1 to TRBJ1-4; no clear D. This CDR3 contains 12 residues. The V gene lost 7 bases and the J gene lost 4 bases, with 10 bases spanning the gap. Germline V lookup: CDR1 SQVTM, CDR2 ANQGSEA. DNA of the CDR3: TGCAGCGCAAGTAGAGATAATGAAAAACTGTTTTTT. Residues: CSASRDNEKLFF.

This clonotype was counted between two and nine times. The rearrangement joins TRBV20-1 to TRBJ1-4; D not certain. Germline V CDR1 and CDR2: DFQATT, SNEGSKA (reference sequence). The CDR3 is made up of 15 amino acids. V dropped 0 bases and J dropped 2 bases, with 10 bases sitting between them. The CDR3 here is CSARDLTRTNEKLFF. The CDR3 DNA sequence: TGCAGTGCTAGAGATCTTACCCGCACTAATGAAAAACTGTTTTTT.

This CDR3 is CASSATGAQETQYF. CDR3 nucleotide sequence: TGTGCCAGCAGCGCCACGGGCGCCCAAGAGACCCAGTACTTC. V is TRBV9 and J is TRBJ2-5; no clear D gene. This CDR3 is built from 14 residues. V was pared by 3 bases and J by 1 base, with 10 bases between. In germline, CDR1 is SGDLS, CDR2 YYNGEE.

This chain links TRBV7-2 with TRBJ2-5, with 7 bases lining up with TRBD2. With 5 bases clipped from V and 4 bases from J, the junction kept 10 bases outside the gene matches. The CDR3 totals 15 residues. Germline V gives CDR1 SGHTA, CDR2 FQGNSA. Here the CDR3 reads CASSPNALARETQYF. In nucleotides, the CDR3 is TGTGCCAGCAGCCCCAACGCACTAGCGCGAGAGACCCAGTACTTC.

J is TRBJ2-2 and V is TRBV24-1, with 8 positions matching TRBD1. J gave up 4 bases and V 2 bases, and 5 bases lay outside the gene matches. Germline lookup yields CDR1 KGHDR and CDR2 SFDVKD. This CDR3 region has 16 residues. This chain's CDR3 is CATSDWRQGRTGELFF. CDR3 sequence (DNA): TGTGCCACCAGTGATTGGCGACAGGGGCGCACCGGGGAGCTGTTTTTT.

V is TRBV20-1 and J is TRBJ2-1, with TRBD2 as a possible D gene (6 bases). Germline CDR1 DFQATT, CDR2 SNEGSKA (reference sequence). CDR3 length: 16 amino acids. Trimming removed 3 bases from V and 4 bases from J, with 19 bases in between. This CDR3 is CSASRAGEGRYNEQFF. The CDR3 bases are TGCAGTGCTAGCAGAGCGGGCGAAGGTCGATACAATGAGCAGTTCTTC.

This clonotype was recorded a few times. The chain has TRBV7-8 and TRBJ1-5, with D perhaps TRBD1 (5 bases). Germline assignment: CDR1 SGHVS and CDR2 FQNEAQ. This CDR3 contains 15 residues. Trimming removed 0 bases at V and 3 bases at J, with 9 bases between. The CDR3 nucleotides read TGTGCCAGCAGCTTAGCGTGGGGCCTCAATCAGCCCCAGCATTTT. Protein product: CASSLAWGLNQPQHF.